The clone carrying this TCR beta chain has just a few counts. Every sample yielded at least 7 million isolated PBMCs. Per sample, extraction of total RNA gave at least 5.5 micrograms in every case. The sample is drawn from a study of blood T cells in healthy people across ages. For the second PCR, which ran for 7 to 11 cycles, a sample-barcoded 5' primer and a J-beta primer mix were used. Sequencing recovered at least 3 million CDR3-containing paired-end reads from each sample. TCRdb used MiXCR to reprocess the 5' RACE reads, holding one entry per CDR3 protein. The table includes fewer than 900,000 distinct CDR3 sequences, roughly two fifths detected once. Trimming cost V 5 bases and J 10 bases; bases outside gene matches: 13. This CDR3 is 16 amino acids long. Germline V gives CDR1 MNHNS, CDR2 SASEGT.

This sequence joins TRBV6-1 and TRBJ1-6, with TRBD1 matching over 8 bases. This sequence originates from a woman aged 60 to 75 in good health. The sequenced sample consisted of blood. In DNA, the CDR3 is TGTGCCAGCAGTTGGACGCAGGGGGCGGACGCGTCACCCCTCCACTTT. Translation gives CASSWTQGADASPLHF.